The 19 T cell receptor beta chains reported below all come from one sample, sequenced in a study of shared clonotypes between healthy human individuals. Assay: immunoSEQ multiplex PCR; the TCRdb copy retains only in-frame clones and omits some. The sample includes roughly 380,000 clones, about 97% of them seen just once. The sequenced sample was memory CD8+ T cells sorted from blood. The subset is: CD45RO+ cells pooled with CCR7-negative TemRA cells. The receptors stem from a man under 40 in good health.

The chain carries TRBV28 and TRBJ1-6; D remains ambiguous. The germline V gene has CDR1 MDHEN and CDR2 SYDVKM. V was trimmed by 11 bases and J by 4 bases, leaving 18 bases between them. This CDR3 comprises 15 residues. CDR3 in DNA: TGTGCCGTCGCCTGGAGGGCAAAATATAATTCACCCCTCCACTTT. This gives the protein CAVAWRAKYNSPLHF.

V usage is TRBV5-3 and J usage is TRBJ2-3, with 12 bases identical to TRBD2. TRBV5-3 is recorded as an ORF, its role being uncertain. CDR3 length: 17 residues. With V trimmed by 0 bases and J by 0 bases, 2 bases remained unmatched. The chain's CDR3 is CARSLGLAGASTDTQYF. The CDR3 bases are TGTGCCAGAAGCTTGGGACTAGCGGGAGCTAGCACAGATACGCAGTATTTT.

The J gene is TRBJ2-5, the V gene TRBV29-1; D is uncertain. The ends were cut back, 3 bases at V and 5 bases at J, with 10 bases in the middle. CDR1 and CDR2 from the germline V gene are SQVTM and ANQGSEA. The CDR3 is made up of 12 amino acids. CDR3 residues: CSVDLGGETQYF. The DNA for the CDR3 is TGCAGCGTTGATTTGGGTGGGGAGACCCAGTACTTC.

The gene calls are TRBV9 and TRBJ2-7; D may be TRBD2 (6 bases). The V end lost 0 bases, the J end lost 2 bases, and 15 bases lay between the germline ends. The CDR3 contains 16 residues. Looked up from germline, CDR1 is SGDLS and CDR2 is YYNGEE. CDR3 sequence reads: CASSVDPTSRTYEQYF. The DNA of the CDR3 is TGTGCCAGCAGCGTAGACCCCACTAGCCGTACCTACGAGCAGTACTTC.

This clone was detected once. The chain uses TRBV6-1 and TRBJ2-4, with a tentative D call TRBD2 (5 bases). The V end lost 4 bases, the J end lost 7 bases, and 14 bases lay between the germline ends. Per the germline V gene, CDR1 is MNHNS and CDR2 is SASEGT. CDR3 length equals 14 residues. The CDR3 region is CASSAGLRSNIQYF. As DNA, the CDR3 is TGTGCCAGCAGTGCAGGACTTAGGTCTAACATTCAGTACTTC.

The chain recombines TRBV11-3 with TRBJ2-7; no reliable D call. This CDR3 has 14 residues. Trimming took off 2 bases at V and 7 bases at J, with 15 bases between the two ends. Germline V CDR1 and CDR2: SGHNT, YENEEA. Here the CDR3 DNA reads TGTGCCAGCAGCTTAAGGCCCTGTCTGAAAGAGCAGTACTTC. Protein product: CASSLRPCLKEQYF.

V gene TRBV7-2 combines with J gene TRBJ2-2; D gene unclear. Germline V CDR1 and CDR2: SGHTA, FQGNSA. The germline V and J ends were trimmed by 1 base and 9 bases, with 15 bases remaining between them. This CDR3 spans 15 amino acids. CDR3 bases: TGTGCCAGCAGCTTAGGTCGTCAGGTCATGCGGGAGCTGTTTTTT. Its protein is CASSLGRQVMRELFF.

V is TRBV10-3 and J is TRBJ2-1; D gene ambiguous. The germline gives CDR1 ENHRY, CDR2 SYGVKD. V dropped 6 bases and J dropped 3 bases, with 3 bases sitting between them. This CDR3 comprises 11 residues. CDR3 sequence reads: CAIRDYNEQFF. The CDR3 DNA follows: TGTGCCATCAGGGACTACAATGAGCAGTTCTTC.

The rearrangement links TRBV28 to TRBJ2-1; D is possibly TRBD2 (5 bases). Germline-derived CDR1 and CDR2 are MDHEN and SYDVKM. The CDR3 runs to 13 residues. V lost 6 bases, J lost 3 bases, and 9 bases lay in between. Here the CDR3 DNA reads TGTGCCAGCAGATATACTAGCTACAATGAGCAGTTCTTC. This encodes CASRYTSYNEQFF.

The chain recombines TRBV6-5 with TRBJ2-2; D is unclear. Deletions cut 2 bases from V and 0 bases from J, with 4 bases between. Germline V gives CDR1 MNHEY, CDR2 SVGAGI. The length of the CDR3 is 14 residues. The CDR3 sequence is CASSYLSNTGELFF. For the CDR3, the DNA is TGTGCCAGCAGTTACCTTTCGAACACCGGGGAGCTGTTTTTT.

The chain's CDR3 is CASSFPFSRRGGETQYF. In DNA, the CDR3 is TGTGCCAGCAGCTTCCCATTCTCGCGAAGGGGAGGCGAAACCCAGTACTTC. This chain connects TRBV7-4 to TRBJ2-5; the D gene is possibly TRBD2 (6 bases). Germline V gene sequence: CDR1 SGHVT, CDR2 SQSDAQ. Deletions cut 3 bases from V and 8 bases from J, with 25 bases between. The CDR3 length is 17 residues.

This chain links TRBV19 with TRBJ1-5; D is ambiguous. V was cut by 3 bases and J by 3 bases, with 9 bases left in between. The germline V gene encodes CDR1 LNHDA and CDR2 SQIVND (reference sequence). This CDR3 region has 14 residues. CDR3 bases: TGTGCCAGTAGTATTCCCGGTTACAATCAGCCCCAGCATTTT. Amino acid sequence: CASSIPGYNQPQHF.

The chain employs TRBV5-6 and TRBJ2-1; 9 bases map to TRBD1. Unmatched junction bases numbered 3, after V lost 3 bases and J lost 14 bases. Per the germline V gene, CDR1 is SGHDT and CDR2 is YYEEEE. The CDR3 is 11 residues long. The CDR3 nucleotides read TGTGCCAGCAGCTACCGGGACAGGGAGTTCTTC. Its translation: CASSYRDREFF. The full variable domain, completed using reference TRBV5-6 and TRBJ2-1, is DAGVTQSPTHLIKTRGQQVTLRCSPKSGHDTVSWYQQALGQGPQFIFQYYEEEERQRGNFPDRFSGHQFPNYSSELNVNALLLGDSALYLCASSYRDREFFGPGTRLTVL.

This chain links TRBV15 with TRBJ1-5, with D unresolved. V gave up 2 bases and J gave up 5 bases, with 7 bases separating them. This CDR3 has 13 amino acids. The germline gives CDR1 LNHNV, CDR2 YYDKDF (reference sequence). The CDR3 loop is CATSRKLDQPQHF. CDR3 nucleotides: TGTGCCACCAGCAGAAAGCTTGATCAGCCCCAGCATTTT.

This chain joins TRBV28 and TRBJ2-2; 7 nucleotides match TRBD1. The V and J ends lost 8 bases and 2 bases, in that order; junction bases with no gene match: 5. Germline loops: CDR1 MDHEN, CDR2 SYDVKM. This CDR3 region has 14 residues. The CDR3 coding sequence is TGTGCCAGCCTCAGACAGGGTAACACCGGGGAGCTGTTTTTT. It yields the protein CASLRQGNTGELFF.

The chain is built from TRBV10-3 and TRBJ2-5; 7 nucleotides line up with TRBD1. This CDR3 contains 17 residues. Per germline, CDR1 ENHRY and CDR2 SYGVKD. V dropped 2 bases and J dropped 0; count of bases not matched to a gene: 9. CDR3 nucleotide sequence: TGTGCCATCAGTGAGCTGAGGGGGACAGAGTACCAAGAGACCCAGTACTTC. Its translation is CAISELRGTEYQETQYF.

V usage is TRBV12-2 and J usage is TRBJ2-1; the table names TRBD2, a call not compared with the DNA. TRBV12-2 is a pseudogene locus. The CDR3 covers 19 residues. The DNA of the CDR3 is TGTGCAAGTCGCTTAGGGCTAACTAGCGGAAGTTTACAATACAATGAGCAGTTCTTC. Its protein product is CASRLGLTSGSLQYNEQFF.

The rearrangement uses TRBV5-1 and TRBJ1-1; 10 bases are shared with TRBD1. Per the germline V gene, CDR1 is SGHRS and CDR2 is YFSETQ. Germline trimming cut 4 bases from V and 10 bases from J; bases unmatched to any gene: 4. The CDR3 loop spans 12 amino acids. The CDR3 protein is CASSQDRGRAFF. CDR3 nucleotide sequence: TGCGCCAGCAGCCAGGACAGGGGGAGAGCTTTCTTT.

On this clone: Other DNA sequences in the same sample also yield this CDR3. CDR3 sequence (DNA): TGCAGTGCTGGTCGGGGAGAGACCCAGTACTTC. This sequence encodes CSAGRGETQYF. V and J are TRBV20-1 and TRBJ2-5; D is possibly TRBD2 (5 bases). The CDR3 sequence is 11 residues long. V lost 5 bases and J 4 bases, leaving 8 bases between the germline ends. The germline CDR1 and CDR2 sequences are DFQATT and SNEGSKA (reference sequence).